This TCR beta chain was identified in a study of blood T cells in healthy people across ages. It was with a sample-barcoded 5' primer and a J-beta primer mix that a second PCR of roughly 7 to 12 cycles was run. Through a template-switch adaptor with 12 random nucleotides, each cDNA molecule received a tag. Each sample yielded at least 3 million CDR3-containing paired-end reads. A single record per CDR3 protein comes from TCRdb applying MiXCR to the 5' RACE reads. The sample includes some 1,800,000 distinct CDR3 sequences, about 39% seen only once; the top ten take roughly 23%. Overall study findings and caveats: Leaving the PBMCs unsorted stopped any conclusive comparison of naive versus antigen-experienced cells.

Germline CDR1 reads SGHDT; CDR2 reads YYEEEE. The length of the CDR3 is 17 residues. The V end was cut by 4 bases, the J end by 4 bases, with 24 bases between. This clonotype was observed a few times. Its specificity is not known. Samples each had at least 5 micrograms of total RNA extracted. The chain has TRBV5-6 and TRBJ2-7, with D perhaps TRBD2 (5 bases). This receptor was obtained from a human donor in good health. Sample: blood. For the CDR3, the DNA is TGTGCCAGCAGCCAACCAGAGGGCCGTTTGGGCCGATACGAGCAGTACTTC. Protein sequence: CASSQPEGRLGRYEQYF.